A single sample is the source of the 19 T cell receptor beta chains below, sequenced in a study of blood T cell repertoires in COVID-19 (dated by TCRdb to the early 2020s). The library relied on the immunoSEQ multiplex PCR assay. TCRdb provides this immuneACCESS table in a form limited to in-frame rearrangements. Some clones are lacking; in checked studies, under half of them reflect an unresolved V gene, and why the rest are absent is not known. This sample has a few hundred thousand clones in its table, and 75% to 90% of those were observed once. The ten biggest clones cover roughly 0.92% of the sample. The sample comprised peripheral blood. All receptors come from a woman between 40 and 50 years old who had recovered from COVID-19.

The chain recombines TRBV15 with TRBJ2-5; 7 bases fit TRBD2. This CDR3 is 17 amino acids long. With V trimmed by 2 bases and J by 2 bases, 11 bases remained unmatched. Per germline, CDR1 LNHNV and CDR2 YYDKDF (reference sequence). The CDR3 DNA reads as TGTGCCACCAGCAGATCCAAAGGAGCGGGAACACAAGAGACCCAGTACTTC. This encodes CATSRSKGAGTQETQYF. The whole variable domain, remainder taken from reference TRBV15 and TRBJ2-5, is DAMVIQNPRYQVTQFGKPVTLSCSQTLNHNVMYWYQQKSSQAPKLLFHYYDKDFNNEADTPDNFQSRRPNTSFCFLDIRSPGLGDTAMYLCATSRSKGAGTQETQYFGPGTRLLVL.

The rearrangement joins TRBV7-6 to TRBJ2-3; 13 bases line up with TRBD2. Germline V lookup: CDR1 SGHVS, CDR2 FNYEAQ. This CDR3 has 19 residues. The J segment lost 1 base and the V segment lost 1 base, leaving 8 bases of the junction unmatched. For the CDR3, the DNA is TGTGCCAGCAGCTTAGAGGGCCGACTAGCGGGAGGCCGCACAGATACGCAGTATTTT. The encoded protein is CASSLEGRLAGGRTDTQYF.

The chain has TRBV10-3 and TRBJ1-1; possible D gene TRBD1, 5 bases. This CDR3 spans 13 amino acids. The V end was cut by 4 bases, the J end by 1 base, with 7 bases between. CDR1 and CDR2 (germline): ENHRY, SYGVKD. CDR3 nucleotide sequence: TGTGCCATCAGTGGGACAACGAACACTGAAGCTTTCTTT. Protein sequence: CAISGTTNTEAFF.

This rearrangement joins TRBV6-4 to TRBJ2-3; D might be TRBD2 (6 bases). V dropped 0 bases and J dropped 11 bases, with 12 bases sitting between them. The V gene's germline CDR1 is MRHNA and CDR2 SNTAGT. The CDR3 sequence is 13 residues long. Written as DNA, the CDR3 is TGTGCCAGCAGTGACTCCCAGCCGGGAGAGCAGTATTTT. This translates into CASSDSQPGEQYF.

The table lists this clone with a few counts. V is TRBV5-4 and J is TRBJ2-7, with D uncertain. CDR3 size: 13 residues. Germline values: CDR1 SGHNT, CDR2 YYREEE (reference sequence). The germline V and J ends were trimmed by 0 bases and 6 bases, with 10 bases remaining between them. CDR3 protein: CASSLDRSGEQYF. DNA of the CDR3: TGTGCCAGCAGCTTGGATAGGTCGGGCGAGCAGTACTTC.

The chain has TRBV7-8 and TRBJ2-7, with TRBD1 matching 12 bases. The J segment lost 1 base and the V segment lost 3 bases, leaving 10 bases of the junction unmatched. Germline values: CDR1 SGHVS, CDR2 FQNEAQ. The CDR3 is 18 amino acids. Here the CDR3 reads CASSFRDRGPPWSYEQYF. CDR3 bases: TGTGCCAGCAGCTTCCGGGACAGGGGGCCTCCCTGGTCCTACGAGCAGTACTTC. Based on the CDR3 plus reference TRBV7-8 and TRBJ2-7, the full variable domain is GAGVSQSPRYKVAKRGQDVALRCDPISGHVSLFWYQQALGQGPEFLTYFQNEAQLDKSGLPSDRFFAERPEGSVSTLKIQRTQQEDSAVYLCASSFRDRGPPWSYEQYFGPGTRLTVT.

The chain recombines TRBV5-3 with TRBJ2-3, with D possibly TRBD2 on 6 matching bases. TRBV5-3 falls under the ORF class, with uncertain function. V shed 5 bases and J shed 2 bases, with 15 bases lying between them. This CDR3 has 15 amino acids. The CDR3 reads CARSRPGLFTDTQYF. CDR3 DNA: TGTGCCAGAAGTCGACCGGGACTCTTCACAGATACGCAGTATTTT.

This clone was seen a single time. This rearrangement joins TRBV29-1 to TRBJ2-1, with D possibly being TRBD1 (6 bases). The ends were cut back, 0 bases at V and 0 bases at J, with 9 bases in the middle. This CDR3 has 15 amino acids. Germline V gene lookup returns CDR1 SQVTM and CDR2 ANQGSEA. The CDR3 sequence: CSVEEGASSYNEQFF. The DNA of the CDR3 is TGCAGCGTTGAAGAGGGGGCGTCCTCCTACAATGAGCAGTTCTTC.

V and J are TRBV11-2 and TRBJ1-1, with D perhaps matching TRBD1 (6 bases). From germline, CDR1 is SGHAT and CDR2 FQNNGV. The V end was cut by 5 bases, the J end by 0 bases, with 13 bases between. The CDR3 covers 15 residues. This CDR3 reads CASSPRTAVNTEAFF. The CDR3 DNA follows: TGTGCCAGCAGCCCTAGGACAGCAGTGAACACTGAAGCTTTCTTT.

This chain connects TRBV27 to TRBJ1-1; a weak D match, TRBD1 (6 bases). Trimming stripped 5 bases from V and 1 base from J, with 14 bases between. Per the germline V gene, CDR1 is MNHEY and CDR2 is SMNVEV (reference sequence). The CDR3 has 15 amino acids. CDR3: CASSKETGRNTEAFF. For the CDR3, the DNA is TGTGCCAGCAGTAAAGAGACAGGCAGGAACACTGAAGCTTTCTTT.

The J gene is TRBJ2-7, the V gene TRBV5-5; 9 bases agree with TRBD1. This CDR3 is 13 amino acids long. V was clipped by 4 bases and J by 9 bases; unmatched bases: 8. Germline CDR1 SGHKS, CDR2 YYEKEE (reference sequence). CDR3 sequence reads: CASSGTGFAAQYF. CDR3 DNA sequence: TGTGCCAGCAGCGGGACAGGGTTCGCTGCGCAGTACTTC.

The CDR3 protein is CSVTGGGGPVVSQYF. CDR3 DNA sequence: TGCAGCGTCACCGGTGGGGGGGGACCTGTTGTGTCCCAGTACTTC. J is TRBJ2-5 and V is TRBV29-1, with 7 nucleotides matching TRBD2. J lost 9 bases, V lost 6 bases, and 19 bases had no gene match. CDR1 and CDR2 from the germline V gene are SQVTM and ANQGSEA. This CDR3 is 15 amino acids long.

The gene calls are TRBV30 and TRBJ1-2; 10 nucleotides match TRBD1. V was clipped by 2 bases and J by 5 bases; unmatched bases: 11. Germline V CDR1 and CDR2: GTSNPN, SVGIG (reference sequence). The CDR3 loop spans 16 amino acids. The CDR3 nucleotides are TGTGCCTGGAGTTTTGGTGGGAGACAGGGGGCATATGGCTACACCTTC. Protein product: CAWSFGGRQGAYGYTF.

The chain links TRBV2 to TRBJ2-7; 11 bases are shared with TRBD2. Germline loops: CDR1 SNHLY, CDR2 FYNNEI. Trimming at V came to 6 bases and at J to 0 bases, leaving 4 bases not matched to a gene. The CDR3 is 15 residues long. As DNA, the CDR3 is TGTGCCAGCAGGACTAGCGGGGTAAGCTCCTACGAGCAGTACTTC. Translated, it gives CASRTSGVSSYEQYF.

This sequence joins TRBV4-1 and TRBJ1-1; D is perhaps TRBD1 (5 bases). Germline V CDR1 and CDR2: MGHRA, YSYEKL. The V end lost 0 bases, the J end lost 1 base, and 9 bases lay between the germline ends. CDR3 length: 15 amino acids. The CDR3 here is CASSQERGGNTEAFF. DNA of the CDR3: TGCGCCAGCAGCCAAGAGCGGGGGGGGAACACTGAAGCTTTCTTT.

The chain is built from TRBV10-3 and TRBJ2-7; TRBD2 matches at 9 bases. V shed 2 bases, J shed 0 bases, and the junction held 5 bases outside the gene matches. Germline loops: CDR1 ENHRY, CDR2 SYGVKD. This CDR3 comprises 16 residues. The CDR3 nucleotides are TGTGCCATCAGTGAGACTAGCGGGCGATACTCCTACGAGCAGTACTTC. Its protein is CAISETSGRYSYEQYF.

The genes are TRBV2 and TRBJ2-7, with TRBD1 identical over 10 bases. The V and J ends lost 2 bases and 3 bases, in that order; junction bases with no gene match: 10. CDR3 length equals 17 residues. Germline CDR1 is SNHLY and CDR2 is FYNNEI. DNA for the CDR3: TGTGCCAGCAGTGAACTGCGACAGGGGGCGGGAAACTACGAGCAGTACTTC. Amino acids: CASSELRQGAGNYEQYF.

The rearrangement uses TRBV14 and TRBJ1-1; the D gene is possibly TRBD1 (6 bases). V shed 4 bases and J shed 0 bases, with 12 bases lying between them. Germline V gene sequence: CDR1 SGHDN, CDR2 FVKESK. This CDR3 region has 15 residues. The CDR3 loop reads CASSLPGTLNTEAFF. CDR3 bases: TGTGCCAGCAGCCTTCCCGGGACACTGAACACTGAAGCTTTCTTT.

The chain uses TRBV11-3 and TRBJ2-1, with 11 bases aligning to TRBD2. The germline CDR1 and CDR2 sequences are SGHNT and YENEEA. V lost 4 bases to trimming and J lost 6 bases; unmatched junction nucleotides: 2. This CDR3 has 14 amino acids. The CDR3 coding sequence is TGTGCCAGCAGCTCCGGACTAGCGGGCAATGAGCAGTTCTTC. It specifies CASSSGLAGNEQFF.